This T cell receptor (beta chain) stems from a study of CD8+ T cells in alopecia areata (dated by TCRdb to the late 2010s). At the level of the whole study: Treated patients were enrolled in an open-label pilot trial of oral tofacitinib, 5 to 10 mg twice daily, for moderate-to-severe alopecia areata. Patients received tofacitinib for 6 to 18 months and were then followed off drug for 6 months to check for delayed response and recurrence. The SALT score, which quantifies the percentage of affected scalp surface area, was used to measure disease severity in treated patients. In both human patients and the C3H/HeJ mouse model, the study applied high-throughput TCRbeta sequencing to look at T cell clonal expansion in alopecia areata. On the human side, TCRbeta sequencing was run on scalp tissue and on sorted CD4+ and CD8+ peripheral blood T cells from healthy controls and from alopecia areata patients with either patchy or totalis/universalis disease. Tofacitinib-treated patients had biopsies at baseline and at 4 and 24 weeks of treatment, with a later scalp biopsy in several patients. Scalp clonality was compared across normal scalp (n=4), patchy alopecia areata scalp (n=8), and alopecia totalis/universalis scalp (n=8). The RNA source kit depended on sample type: the PAXgene miRNA kit for fixed scalp, the miRNeasy kit for PBMCs, and the RNeasy kit for mouse skin. TCRbeta CDR3 regions were amplified by immunoSEQ multiplex PCR using 35 Vbeta forward and 13 Jbeta reverse primers.

Comments on this clone: This receptor's antigen is unknown. Base-call qualities are not available, and no considerably larger clone is one nucleotide away.

In light of the paper, this sample's time point label describes: 24 weeks on oral tofacitinib. The sample's treatment or condition, from its label and the paper: oral pan-JAK inhibitor, 5-10 mg twice daily. Lesional scalp punch biopsies and peripheral blood were obtained from alopecia areata patients. PBMCs were separated by density centrifugation and stained for CD3, CD4 and CD8, after which CD4+ and CD8+ T cells were sorted on a FACSAria. Library generation was performed with the immunoSEQ multiplex PCR assay. RNA was extracted from all samples and reverse transcribed into cDNA, which served as template for TCR sequencing. First-strand cDNA was synthesized using SuperScript III with a 2:1 mix of oligo-dT and random hexamers. Amplification bias was assessed with a synthetic immune receptor repertoire, and residual bias was removed computationally. In the original analysis: After raw reads were preprocessed to remove errors, the CDR3 was defined following IMGT conventions as running from the conserved cysteine to phenylalanine. To get clonality, Shannon entropy was normalized by log2 of the number of productive unique TCRs and the result was subtracted from 1. Whether each scalp clone was CD4 or CD8 was inferred by checking scalp TCRbeta sequences against the CD4 and CD8 repertoires from sorted blood. The clones in this table, taken by TCRdb from immuneACCESS, are in-frame only. Not every clone is retained; where verified, under half of the shortfall comes from an unresolved V gene, and the cause of the rest is unknown. V, J and clone size derive from that table, while D and trimming were established from the DNA sequence. Within this sample are 150,000 to 200,000 clones, with 58% of them counted one time only. 10% to 15% of the sample is taken by the ten largest.

For CDR1 and CDR2, the germline V gene lists SGDLS and YYNGEE. V is trimmed back by 4 bases and J by 4 bases, and the junction contains 4 bases that no gene match accounts for. Inclusive of the bounding cysteine and phenylalanine, the CDR3 is 14 residues long. Only the CDR3 DNA stays, 42 bases, in frame from base 1. Here is what the overall study found, with its caveats: Because the treated cohort was small and had just a single nonresponder, larger studies are needed to establish links between baseline CD8+ expansion and response. Lesional scalp, especially in alopecia totalis/universalis, showed higher clonality and more expanded CD8+ clones than normal scalp, suggesting antigenic drive. Many expanded lesional clones persisted in scalp and blood during tofacitinib treatment, which may partly explain relapse after stopping treatment. Scalp clonality and the number of expanded CD8+ clones among the top 100 scalp clones were significantly decreased by tofacitinib. Resident alphabeta T cells in normal human skin are also sequenced, complicating scalp TCR repertoire analysis, unlike mouse skin dominated by gammadelta T cells. Shared TCR sequences between patients were less evident than in mice, which may be partly attributable to HLA diversity in the patient population.

This chain is built from TRBV9 and TRBJ2-7; 11 bases in the middle match TRBD1. The TCR was taken from a human donor with alopecia areata. Sample: CD8+ T cells sorted from blood, taken at week 24, from a patient treated with tofacitinib. The base sequence is TGTGCCAGCAGCCCCAGGGACAGGGGGTACGAGCAGTACTTC. The translation is CASSPRDRGYEQYF.